The clone carrying this T cell receptor beta chain was seen at least ten times. The data were taken from a study of T cells in Graves' hyperthyroidism and ophthalmopathy. Template material for amplifying TCR beta CDR3 regions consisted of RNA transcripts. HTBI primers drove first-round RT-PCR of the TCR CDR3. TCRdb passed the multiplex PCR reads through MiXCR, listing each CDR3 protein once. The sample lists 200,000 to 250,000 distinct CDR3 sequences, less than 20% occurring once. Germline trimming cut 0 bases from V and 6 bases from J; bases unmatched to any gene: 3. Germline V gene sequence: CDR1 SGHTA, CDR2 FQGNSA. CDR3 size: 16 residues.

Specimen: blood. The clonotype was recovered from a woman aged 18-29 years with Graves' ophthalmopathy. The rearrangement joins TRBV7-2 to TRBJ2-2; 11 nucleotides align to TRBD2. This CDR3 reads CASSLASGGESGELFF. CDR3 nucleotide sequence: TGTGCCAGCAGCTTAGCTAGCGGGGGGGAGTCCGGGGAGCTGTTTTTT.